A selection of T cell receptor beta chains follows, all from one sample in a study of blood T cell repertoires in COVID-19. Sequencing used immunoSEQ multiplex PCR; TCRdb keeps in-frame clones, though not all of them. Altogether 56,000 or so clones are present, 91% being singletons, with the ten largest covering about 6.5%. Specimen: peripheral blood. Source of these receptors: a man aged 45-65 years with active COVID-19. CDR3s include the opening cysteine and the closing phenylalanine or tryptophan. Clone size, where shown, is once, few, many, or a class for clones that have expanded.

J gene: TRBJ1-6; V gene: TRBV30; clone size: .; CDR3 protein: CAWSLRGVAGNNSPLHF
J gene: TRBJ2-5; V gene: TRBV7-2; clone size: .; CDR3 protein: CASSLVFGTGKLQETQYF
J gene: TRBJ2-7; V gene: TRBV6-6; clone size: .; CDR3 protein: CASTRGQGTYEQYF
J gene: TRBJ2-2; V gene: TRBV6-1; clone size: .; CDR3 protein: CASSEGGYTGELFF
J gene: TRBJ1-2; V gene: TRBV28; clone size: .; CDR3 protein: CASSFPRTGGYGYTF
J gene: TRBJ2-2; V gene: TRBV18; clone size: .; CDR3 protein: CASSPGDGLQGAGELFF
J gene: TRBJ1-2; V gene: TRBV2; clone size: .; CDR3 protein: CASKPGQLNYGYTF
J gene: TRBJ2-3; V gene: TRBV28; clone size: .; CDR3 protein: CASTAAERIRTDTQYF
J gene: TRBJ1-6; V gene: TRBV4-1; clone size: .; CDR3 protein: CASSQVFADTGYSPLHF
J gene: TRBJ1-3; V gene: TRBV30; clone size: few; CDR3 protein: CAWSVSGRPGNTIYF
J gene: TRBJ2-5; V gene: TRBV29-1; clone size: once; CDR3 protein: CSHRDRVQETQYF
J gene: TRBJ1-2; V gene: TRBV6-6; clone size: .; CDR3 protein: CASSPGQGRTDGYTF
J gene: TRBJ1-2; V gene: TRBV2; clone size: .; CDR3 protein: CASRGKGQSGNYGYTF
J gene: TRBJ1-2; V gene: TRBV21-1; clone size: .; CDR3 protein: CASSKGQGINYGYTF
J gene: TRBJ2-7; V gene: TRBV30; clone size: .; CDR3 protein: CAWSAAGPHEQYF
J gene: TRBJ1-4; V gene: TRBV5-6; clone size: .; CDR3 protein: CASSLAGGVSEKLFF
J gene: TRBJ1-5; V gene: TRBV4-1; clone size: once; CDR3 protein: CASSQDPEAGDNQPQHF
J gene: TRBJ2-1; V gene: TRBV2; clone size: .; CDR3 protein: CASSIIQGPGEQFF
J gene: TRBJ1-3; V gene: TRBV7-2; clone size: .; CDR3 protein: CASSSPRLGSGNTIYF
J gene: TRBJ2-7; V gene: TRBV10-3; clone size: .; CDR3 protein: CAISEEQADSYEQYF
J gene: TRBJ1-6; V gene: TRBV14; clone size: .; CDR3 protein: CASSQGNRGTPLHF
J gene: TRBJ2-1; V gene: TRBV6-4; clone size: once; CDR3 protein: CASSPQGGGGYNEQFF
J gene: TRBJ2-5; V gene: TRBV9; clone size: .; CDR3 protein: CASSRGETQYF
J gene: TRBJ2-2; V gene: TRBV18; clone size: .; CDR3 protein: CASSSLATNTGELFF
J gene: TRBJ2-7; V gene: TRBV2; clone size: .; CDR3 protein: CASSVSYEQYF
J gene: TRBJ2-3; V gene: TRBV29-1; clone size: .; CDR3 protein: CSVEGLAEVTQYF
J gene: TRBJ2-1; V gene: TRBV10-3; clone size: .; CDR3 protein: CAIKASGGDEQFF
J gene: TRBJ2-3; V gene: TRBV6-4; clone size: .; CDR3 protein: CASSDSLGGTDTQYF
J gene: TRBJ2-5; V gene: TRBV20-1; clone size: .; CDR3 protein: CSASVGLARETQYF
J gene: TRBJ1-1; V gene: TRBV12-3/TRBV12-4; clone size: .; CDR3 protein: CASSSLYRTEAFF
J gene: TRBJ2-1; V gene: TRBV2; clone size: .; CDR3 protein: CASSLTANEQFF
J gene: TRBJ1-6; V gene: TRBV30; clone size: once; CDR3 protein: CAYRGNSPLHF